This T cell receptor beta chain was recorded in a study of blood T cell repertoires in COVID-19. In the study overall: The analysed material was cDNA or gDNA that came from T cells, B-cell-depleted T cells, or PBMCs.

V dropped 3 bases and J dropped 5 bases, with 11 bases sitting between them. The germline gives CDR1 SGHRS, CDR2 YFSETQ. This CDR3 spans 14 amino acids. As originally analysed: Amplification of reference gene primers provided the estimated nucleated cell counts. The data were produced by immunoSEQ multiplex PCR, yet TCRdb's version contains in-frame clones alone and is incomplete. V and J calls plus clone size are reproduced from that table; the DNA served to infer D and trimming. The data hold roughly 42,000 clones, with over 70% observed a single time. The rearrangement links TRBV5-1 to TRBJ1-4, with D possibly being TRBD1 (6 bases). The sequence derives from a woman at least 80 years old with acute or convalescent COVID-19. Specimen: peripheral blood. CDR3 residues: CASSSQGPNEKLFF. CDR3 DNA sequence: TGCGCCAGCAGCTCGCAGGGGCCAAATGAAAAACTGTTTTTT.